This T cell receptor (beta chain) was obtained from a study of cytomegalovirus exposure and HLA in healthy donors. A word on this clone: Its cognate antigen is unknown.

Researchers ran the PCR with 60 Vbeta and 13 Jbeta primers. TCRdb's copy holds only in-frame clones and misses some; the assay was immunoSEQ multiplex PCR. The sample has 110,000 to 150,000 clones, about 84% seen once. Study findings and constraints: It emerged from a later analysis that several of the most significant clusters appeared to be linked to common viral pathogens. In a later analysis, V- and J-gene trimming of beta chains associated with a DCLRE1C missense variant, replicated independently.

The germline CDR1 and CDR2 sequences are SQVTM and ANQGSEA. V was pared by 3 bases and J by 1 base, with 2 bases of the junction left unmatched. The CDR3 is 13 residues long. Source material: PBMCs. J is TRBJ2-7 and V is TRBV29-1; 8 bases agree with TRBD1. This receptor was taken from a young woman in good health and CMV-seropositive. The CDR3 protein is CSVDTGGSYEQYF. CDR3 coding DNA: TGCAGCGTTGATACAGGGGGGTCCTACGAGCAGTACTTC.